This T cell receptor (beta chain) was sequenced during a study of T-cell memory formation after mild COVID-19. Comment on this clonotype: The target antigen is unknown.

V gave up 1 base and J gave up 0 bases, with 9 bases separating them. The germline V gene has CDR1 LGHNA and CDR2 YSLEER. This CDR3 has 16 amino acids. Researchers used 5'RACE with constant-segment primers to make TCR alpha and TCR beta cDNA libraries that carry sample barcodes and UMIs. TCRdb recomputed calls from the 5' RACE reads with MiXCR, one row per CDR3 protein. The sample holds hundreds of thousands of distinct CDR3 sequences, about a sixth seen once. The study, taken as a whole, reports: Contracting CD8+ clones were enriched in EMRA, CD4+ mainly in CM and EM. Whether day 37 second-wave clones are SARS-CoV-2-specific was not confirmed.

The sequenced sample consisted of PBMCs or a T cell subset sorted from them (not recorded which). The receptor's source is a man aged 18 to 30 who had mild COVID-19 (a few samples of this study predate the infection). Cell type and time point are not known. The rearrangement joins TRBV4-3 to TRBJ2-2, with unresolved D. The CDR3 protein is CASSQVFGTNTGELFF. The CDR3 DNA reads as TGCGCCAGCAGCCAAGTGTTCGGAACGAACACCGGGGAGCTGTTTTTT.